This section outlines one TCR beta chain sequence together with its context. J was trimmed by 6 bases and V by 7 bases; bases with no gene match: 3. The germline gives CDR1 SQVTM, CDR2 ANQGSEA. The CDR3 runs to 11 residues. Researchers took RNA transcripts and amplified the TCR beta CDR3 regions from them. The HTBI primer set was used in a first-round RT-PCR of the TCR CDR3. TCRdb re-analysed the multiplex PCR reads in MiXCR, keeping a single row per CDR3 protein. The profile shows hundreds of thousands of distinct CDR3 sequences, 38% of them singletons. This specimen comes from a study of T cells in Graves' hyperthyroidism and ophthalmopathy.

The V call is TRBV29-1, the J call TRBJ1-2; TRBD1 matches at 9 bases. Sequencing was performed on blood. The receptor's source is a man aged 18 to 29 with Graves' hyperthyroidism. The CDR3 bases are TGCAGCGGGGGGGACAGGGATGGCTACACCTTC. This gives the protein CSGGDRDGYTF.